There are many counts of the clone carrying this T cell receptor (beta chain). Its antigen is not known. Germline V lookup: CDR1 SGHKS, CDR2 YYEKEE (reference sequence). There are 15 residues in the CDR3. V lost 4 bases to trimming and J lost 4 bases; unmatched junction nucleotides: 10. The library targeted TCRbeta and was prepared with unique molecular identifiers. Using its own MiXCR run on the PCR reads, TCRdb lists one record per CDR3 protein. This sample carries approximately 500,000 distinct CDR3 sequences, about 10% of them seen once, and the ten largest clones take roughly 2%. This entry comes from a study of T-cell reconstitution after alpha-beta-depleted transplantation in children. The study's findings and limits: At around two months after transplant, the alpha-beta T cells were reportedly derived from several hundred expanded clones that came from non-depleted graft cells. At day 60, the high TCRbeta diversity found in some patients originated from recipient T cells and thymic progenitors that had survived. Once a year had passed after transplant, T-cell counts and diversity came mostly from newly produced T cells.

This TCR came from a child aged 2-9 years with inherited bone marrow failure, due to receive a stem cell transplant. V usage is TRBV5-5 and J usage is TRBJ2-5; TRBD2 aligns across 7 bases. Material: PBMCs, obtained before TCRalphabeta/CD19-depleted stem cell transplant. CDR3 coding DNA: TGTGCCAGCAGCCTGGATGTGCCGGGAGGAGAGACCCAGTACTTC. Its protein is CASSLDVPGGETQYF.